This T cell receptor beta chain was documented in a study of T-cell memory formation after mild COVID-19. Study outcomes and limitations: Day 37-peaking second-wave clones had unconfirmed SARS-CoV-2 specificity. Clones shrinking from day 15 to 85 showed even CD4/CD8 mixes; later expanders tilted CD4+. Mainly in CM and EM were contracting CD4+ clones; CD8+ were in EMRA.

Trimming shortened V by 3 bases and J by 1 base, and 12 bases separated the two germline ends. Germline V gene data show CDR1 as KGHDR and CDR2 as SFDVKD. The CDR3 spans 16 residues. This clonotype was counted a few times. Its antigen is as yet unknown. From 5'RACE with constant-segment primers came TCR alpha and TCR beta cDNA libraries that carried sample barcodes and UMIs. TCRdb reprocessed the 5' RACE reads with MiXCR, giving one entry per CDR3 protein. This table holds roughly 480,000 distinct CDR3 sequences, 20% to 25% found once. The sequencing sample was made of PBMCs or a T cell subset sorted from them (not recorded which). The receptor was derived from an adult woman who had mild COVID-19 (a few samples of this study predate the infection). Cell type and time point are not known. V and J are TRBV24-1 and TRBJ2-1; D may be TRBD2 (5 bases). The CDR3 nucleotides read TGTGCCACCAGTGATGTTTGGACTCCGTCCTACAATGAGCAGTTCTTC. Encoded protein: CATSDVWTPSYNEQFF.